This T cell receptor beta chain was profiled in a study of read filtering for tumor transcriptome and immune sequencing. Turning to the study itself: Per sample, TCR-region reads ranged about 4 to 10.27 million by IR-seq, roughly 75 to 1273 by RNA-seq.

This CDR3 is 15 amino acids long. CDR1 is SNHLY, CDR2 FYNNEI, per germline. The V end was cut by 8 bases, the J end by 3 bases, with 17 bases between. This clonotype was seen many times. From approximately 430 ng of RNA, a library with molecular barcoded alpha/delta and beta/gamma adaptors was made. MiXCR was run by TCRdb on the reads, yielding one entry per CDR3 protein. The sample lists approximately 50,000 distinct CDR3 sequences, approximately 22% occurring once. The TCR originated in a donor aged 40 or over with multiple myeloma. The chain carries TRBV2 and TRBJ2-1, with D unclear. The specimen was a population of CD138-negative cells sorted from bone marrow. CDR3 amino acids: CASPLEVVHYNEQFF. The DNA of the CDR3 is TGTGCCAGCCCCCTCGAGGTAGTTCACTACAATGAGCAGTTCTTC.